The rows below give T cell receptor beta chains drawn from one sample of a study of technical replicates of blood from a few donors. Clones were sequenced by immunoSEQ multiplex PCR, and TCRdb holds only the in-frame ones, with some missing. This sample carries some 100,000 clones, under 96% of them seen once, and the ten largest clones take roughly 0.21%. The specimen was T cells isolated from PBMCs. These receptors originate from a human donor in good health. The CDR3 runs from the conserved cysteine through the conserved F or W. D genes are given only for firm matches. The size field is filled for only some rows; it gives once, few, many or a size class.

TRBJ2-7 | TRBV11-2 | . | . | TGTGCCAGCAGCTCGACTTTAAACGAGCAGTACTTC | CASSSTLNEQYF
TRBJ1-5 | TRBV19 | . | TRBD1 | TGTGCCAGCGACAGGGGAGGACAGCCCCAGCATTTT | CASDRGGQPQHF
TRBJ1-5 | TRBV27 | once | . | TGTGCCAGCAGGCGAGGGGGGGCCCGGAATCAGCCCCAGCATTTT | CASRRGGARNQPQHF
TRBJ1-1 | TRBV6-4 | . | . | TGTGCCAGCAGTGACGGCGGAGTGGGCACTGAAGCTTTCTTT | CASSDGGVGTEAFF
TRBJ2-5 | TRBV5-1 | . | . | TGCGCCAGCAGCCTATTGGGGTCGGGGGAGACCCAGTACTTC | CASSLLGSGETQYF
TRBJ2-7 | TRBV2 | once | TRBD2 | TGTGCCAGCGGATACATAGCGGGAGTTTTAGACTCGTTCTACGAGCAGTACTTC | CASGYIAGVLDSFYEQYF
TRBJ2-3 | TRBV9 | . | . | TGTGCCAGCAGGACAGGGGAGGGAGATACGCAGTATTTT | CASRTGEGDTQYF
TRBJ2-7 | TRBV27 | . | . | TGTGCCAGCAGTTTTCTTGGTAACGGCGAGCAGTACTTC | CASSFLGNGEQYF
TRBJ1-5 | TRBV10-3 | once | . | TGTGCCATCAGTGAGTTGGGCCAGCCCCAGCATTTT | CAISELGQPQHF
TRBJ2-7 | TRBV28 | . | TRBD2 | TGTGCCAGCAGCCAAGTGGGACTAGCGGGAGGGCCCCGGTTTAACTACGAGCAGTACTTC | CASSQVGLAGGPRFNYEQYF
TRBJ2-2 | TRBV11-2 | . | TRBD2 | TGTGCCAGCAGCCCGGGACTAGCGAACGGGGAGCTGTTTTTT | CASSPGLANGELFF
TRBJ2-5 | TRBV30 | . | . | TGTGCCTGGAGTCCGGGGAAAGAGACCCAGTACTTC | CAWSPGKETQYF
TRBJ1-3 | TRBV5-6 | once | . | TGTGCCAGCAGCTTCCCATCTGGAAACACCATATATTTT | CASSFPSGNTIYF
TRBJ2-3 | TRBV5-1 | once | . | TGCGCCAGCAGCTTGGAGGGGGGGCGCAGAGATACGCAGTATTTT | CASSLEGGRRDTQYF
TRBJ2-1 | TRBV11-2 | . | TRBD2 | TGTGCCAGCAGGGCGACTAGCGGTGTCCCCTACAATGAGCAGTTCTTC | CASRATSGVPYNEQFF
TRBJ1-1 | TRBV18 | . | . | TGTGCCAGCTCTCTGCAGGGAGGTGGCGGGTACACTGAAGCTTTCTTT | CASSLQGGGGYTEAFF
TRBJ1-5 | TRBV30 | . | TRBD1 | TGTGCCTGGAGTGGGGGACAGGCCCGTAGCAATCAGCCCCAGCATTTT | CAWSGGQARSNQPQHF
TRBJ2-1 | TRBV13 | once | . | TGTGCCAGCAGCTTAACTAACAATGAGCAGTTCTTC | CASSLTNNEQFF
TRBJ2-5 | TRBV7-9 | . | . | TGTGCCAGCAGCCCAAAAGAGACCCAGTACTTC | CASSPKETQYF
TRBJ2-7 | TRBV5-1 | . | TRBD1 | TGCGCCAGCAGCGGGATTGGGACAGGGCGCGAGCAGTACTTC | CASSGIGTGREQYF
TRBJ2-7 | TRBV10-2 | . | . | TGCGCCAGCAGGGCAGGGTTCCACGAGCAGTACTTC | CASRAGFHEQYF
TRBJ2-1 | TRBV11-2 | . | TRBD2 | TGTGCCAGCACCGATAGCGGGAAGTTAAATGAGCAGTTCTTC | CASTDSGKLNEQFF
TRBJ2-3 | TRBV7-2 | . | TRBD2 | TGTGCCAGCAGCTCGAGCGGGAGTCTCGCAGATACGCAGTATTTT | CASSSSGSLADTQYF
TRBJ2-2 | TRBV9 | . | TRBD1 | TGTGCCAGCAGCGTAAGGGGGACAGATAACACCGGGGAGCTGTTTTTT | CASSVRGTDNTGELFF
TRBJ2-7 | TRBV28 | . | . | TGTGCCAGCAGTTTGGCGGCACAGGGTAGAAACGAGCAGTACTTC | CASSLAAQGRNEQYF
TRBJ2-2 | TRBV10-3 | . | TRBD2 | TGTGCCATAGGGACTAGCGACACCGGGGAGCTGTTTTTT | CAIGTSDTGELFF
TRBJ2-1 | TRBV18 | . | . | TGTGCCAGCTCACCTTCAAGCCTTAGCTCCTACAATGAGCAGTTCTTC | CASSPSSLSSYNEQFF
TRBJ2-2 | TRBV4-1 | . | . | TGCGCCAGCAGCCAACCCAAAAGGGGCACCGGGGAGCTGTTTTTT | CASSQPKRGTGELFF
TRBJ1-1 | TRBV5-4 | . | . | TGTGCCAGCAGCTTGGGGGGGAGGGGTATGAACACTGAAGCTTTCTTT | CASSLGGRGMNTEAFF
TRBJ2-1 | TRBV5-1 | . | TRBD2 | TGCGCCAGCAGCCAAACAGGCCTCGGCGGGGGTGAGCAGTTCTTC | CASSQTGLGGGEQFF
TRBJ2-5 | TRBV7-2 | . | TRBD1 | TGTGCCAGCAGCTTGACCGGACAGGGGGGGGAGACCCAGTACTTC | CASSLTGQGGETQYF
TRBJ1-1 | TRBV6-5 | once | TRBD1 | TGTGCCAGCAGCCGGACAGGGGGCACTGAAGCTTTCTTT | CASSRTGGTEAFF
TRBJ2-3 | TRBV5-1 | . | . | TGCGCCAGCAGCTCAGACACAGGGGGGGCAGATACGCAGTATTTT | CASSSDTGGADTQYF
TRBJ1-2 | TRBV20-1 | . | . | TGCAGTGCTAGAATCAACAGTGGCTACACCTTC | CSARINSGYTF
TRBJ1-5 | TRBV5-4 | . | . | TGTGCCAGCAGCTTCGGTCAGCCCCAGCATTTT | CASSFGQPQHF
TRBJ1-5 | TRBV19 | . | TRBD1 | TGTGCCAGTAGTGACAGGGGAGAATATAGCAATCAGCCCCAGCATTTT | CASSDRGEYSNQPQHF
TRBJ1-2 | TRBV6-1 | . | . | TGTGCCAGCAGTGAGGCCCATCCCGTCTCGAATGGCTACACCTTC | CASSEAHPVSNGYTF
TRBJ2-5 | TRBV28 | . | TRBD2 | TGTGCCAGCAGTACCGGGACTAGCGGGATTGAGACCCAGTACTTC | CASSTGTSGIETQYF
TRBJ2-1 | TRBV5-4 | . | TRBD1 | TGTGCCAGCAGCCCCGGGGACAGGGACAAGATTGAGCAGTTCTTC | CASSPGDRDKIEQFF
TRBJ2-1 | TRBV4-2 | . | TRBD2 | TGTGCCAGCCAACCTACCCTCAGCGGGGGGGCCGGAGGTGGTGAGCAGTTCTTC | CASQPTLSGGAGGGEQFF
TRBJ1-6 | TRBV6-1 | . | . | TGTGCCAGCAGGGACAGCCTGTCACCCCTCCACTTT | CASRDSLSPLHF
TRBJ2-7 | TRBV7-9 | . | TRBD1 | TGTGCCAGCAGCTTCCCGATTTTTTCGGGACAGGGTCCTTCATACGAGCAGTACTTC | CASSFPIFSGQGPSYEQYF
TRBJ1-5 | TRBV6-1 | . | TRBD1 | TGTGCCAGCAAATGGACGGACAGGGGTACGCAGCCCCAGCATTTT | CASKWTDRGTQPQHF
TRBJ1-4 | TRBV10-2 | . | TRBD1 | TGCGCCAGCAGTGAGTCGAAGGGACAGGGGAGGAGTGAAAAACTGTTTTTT | CASSESKGQGRSEKLFF
TRBJ1-1 | TRBV27 | . | . | TGTGCCAGCAGCGACTACAGGGACAACACTGAAGCTTTCTTT | CASSDYRDNTEAFF
TRBJ2-2 | TRBV2 | . | TRBD2 | TGTGCCAGCAGGGGAGGGTCGAGGGCGACCGGGGAGCTGTTTTTT | CASRGGSRATGELFF
TRBJ1-1 | TRBV19 | . | TRBD1 | TGTGCCAGTAGTATAGATGGACAGGGTTGGACTGAAGCTTTCTTT | CASSIDGQGWTEAFF
TRBJ2-4 | TRBV18 | . | TRBD2 | TGTGCCAGCTCACCACAGGAGATGGGACTAGCCTCCCCTGAATACTTC | CASSPQEMGLASPEYF
TRBJ1-1 | TRBV27 | . | . | TGTGCCAGCAGTCACGCGACAGTTCCTAGACTCACTGAAGCTTTCTTT | CASSHATVPRLTEAFF